This note documents a single TCR beta chain sequence. As yet, its antigen is unknown. Germline-derived CDR1 and CDR2 are SNHLY and FYNNEI. Losses at the gene ends were 3 bases for V and 7 bases for J; bases not matched to a gene: 5. This CDR3 is built from 14 residues. After isolation, RNA underwent reverse transcription to generate cDNA as the sequencing template. Repertoires were generated with immunoSEQ multiplex PCR, while TCRdb's copy carries only in-frame clones and drops some. The sample carries 100,000 to 150,000 clones, 61% recorded once. Treatment: oral pan-JAK inhibitor, 5-10 mg twice daily. Starting from PBMCs, sorting isolated CD4+ and CD8+ T cells. The data were obtained in a study of CD8+ T cells in alopecia areata. Whole-study findings and limits: Throughout tofacitinib, many expanded lesional clones continued to persist in scalp and blood. On tofacitinib, scalp clonality and expanded CD8+ clones among top 100 fell significantly. Uncertain still, given a single nonresponder, is whether baseline CD8+ expansion links to response.

The receptor's source is a human donor with alopecia areata. The sample here was CD4+ T cells sorted from blood, taken at week 4, from a patient treated with tofacitinib. This sequence joins TRBV2 and TRBJ1-2, with TRBD1 identical over 10 bases. CDR3 in amino acids: CASSEGQGIGGYTF. CDR3 DNA: TGTGCCAGCAGTGAGGGACAGGGGATAGGTGGCTACACCTTC.